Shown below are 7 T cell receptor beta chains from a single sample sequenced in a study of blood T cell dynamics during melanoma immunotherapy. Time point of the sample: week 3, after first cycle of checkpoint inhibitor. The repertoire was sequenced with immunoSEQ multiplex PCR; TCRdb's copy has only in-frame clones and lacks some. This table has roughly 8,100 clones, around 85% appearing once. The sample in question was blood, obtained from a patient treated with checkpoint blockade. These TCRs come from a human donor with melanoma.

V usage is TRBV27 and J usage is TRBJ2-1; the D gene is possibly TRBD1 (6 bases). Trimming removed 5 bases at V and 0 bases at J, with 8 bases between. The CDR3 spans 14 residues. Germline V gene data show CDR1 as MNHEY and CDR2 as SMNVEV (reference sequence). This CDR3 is CASSPGDSYNEQFF. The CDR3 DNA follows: TGTGCCAGCAGTCCAGGGGACTCCTACAATGAGCAGTTCTTC.

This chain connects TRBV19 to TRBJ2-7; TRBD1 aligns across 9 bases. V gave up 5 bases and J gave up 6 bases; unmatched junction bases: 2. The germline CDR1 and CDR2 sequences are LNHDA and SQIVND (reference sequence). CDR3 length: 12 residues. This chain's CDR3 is CASSWGQGEQYF. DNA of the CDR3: TGTGCCAGTAGTTGGGGACAGGGCGAGCAGTACTTC.

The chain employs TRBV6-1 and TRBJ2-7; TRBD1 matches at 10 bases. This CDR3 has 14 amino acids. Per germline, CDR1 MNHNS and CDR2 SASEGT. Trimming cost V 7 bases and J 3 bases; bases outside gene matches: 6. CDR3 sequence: CASKGDRGHYEQYF. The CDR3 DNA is TGTGCCAGCAAGGGAGACAGGGGGCACTACGAGCAGTACTTC.

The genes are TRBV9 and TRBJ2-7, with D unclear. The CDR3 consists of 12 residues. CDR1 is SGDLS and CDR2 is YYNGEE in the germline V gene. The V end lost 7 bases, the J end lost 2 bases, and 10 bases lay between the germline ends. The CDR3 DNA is TGTGCCAGCTCCCGGACCACCTACGAGCAGTACTTC. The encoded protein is CASSRTTYEQYF. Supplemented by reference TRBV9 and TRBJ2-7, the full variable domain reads DSGVTQTPKHLITATGQRVTLRCSPRSGDLSVYWYQQSLDQGLQFLIQYYNGEERAKGNILERFSAQQFPDLHSELNLSSLELGDSALYFCASSRTTYEQYFGPGTRLTVT.

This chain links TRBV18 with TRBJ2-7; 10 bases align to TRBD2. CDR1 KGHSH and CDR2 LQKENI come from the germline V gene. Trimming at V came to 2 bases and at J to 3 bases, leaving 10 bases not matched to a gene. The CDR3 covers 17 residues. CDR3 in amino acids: CASSPILAGSGIYEQYF. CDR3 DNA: TGTGCCAGCTCACCAATACTAGCGGGATCAGGGATCTACGAGCAGTACTTC.

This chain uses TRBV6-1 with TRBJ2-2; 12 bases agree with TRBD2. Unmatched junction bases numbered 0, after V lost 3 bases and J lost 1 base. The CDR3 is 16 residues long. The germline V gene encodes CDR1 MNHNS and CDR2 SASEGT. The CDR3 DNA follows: TGTGCCAGCAGTGAGGGACTAGCGGGGAACACCGGGGAGCTGTTTTTT. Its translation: CASSEGLAGNTGELFF.

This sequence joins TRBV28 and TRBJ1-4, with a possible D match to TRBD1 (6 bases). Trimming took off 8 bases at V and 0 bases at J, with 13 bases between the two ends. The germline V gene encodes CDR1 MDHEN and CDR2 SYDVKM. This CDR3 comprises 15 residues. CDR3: CASARGGTTNEKLFF. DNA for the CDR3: TGTGCCAGCGCGAGGGGGGGCACAACTAATGAAAAACTGTTTTTT.